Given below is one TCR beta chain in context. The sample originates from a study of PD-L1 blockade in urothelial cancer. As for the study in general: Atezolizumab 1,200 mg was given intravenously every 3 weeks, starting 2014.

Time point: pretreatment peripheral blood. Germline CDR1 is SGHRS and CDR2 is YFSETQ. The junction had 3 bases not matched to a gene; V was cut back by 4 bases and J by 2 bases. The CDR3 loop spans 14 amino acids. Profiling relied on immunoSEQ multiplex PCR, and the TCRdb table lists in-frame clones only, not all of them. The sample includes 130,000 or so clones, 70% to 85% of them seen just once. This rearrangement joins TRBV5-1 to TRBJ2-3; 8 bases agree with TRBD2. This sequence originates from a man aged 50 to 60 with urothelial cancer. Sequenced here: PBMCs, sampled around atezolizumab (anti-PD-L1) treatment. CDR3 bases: TGCGCCAGCAGCATAGCGGGGACCACAGATACGCAGTATTTT. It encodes CASSIAGTTDTQYF.